Shown below are 5 T cell receptor beta chains from a single sample sequenced in a study of post-analysis software for immune sequencing data. Study-wide results and caveats: Four or five TRBV segments were significantly more frequent in patients than in controls. TRBV5-6, TRBV5-1 and TRBV20-1 were among these segments.

Their antigens remain unidentified. The TCR beta cDNA libraries carried unique molecular identifiers. TCRdb processed the PCR reads anew with MiXCR; each CDR3 protein has one entry. The sample records about 810,000 distinct CDR3 sequences, roughly 58% being singletons. The sample comprised blood. Receptors were obtained from a girl between 5 and 17 years old with multiple sclerosis.

The chain combines TRBV7-2 with TRBJ1-2; tentatively, D is TRBD1 (5 bases). The CDR3 is 13 residues long. The germline V gene encodes CDR1 SGHTA and CDR2 FQGNSA. Trimming stripped 5 bases from V and 5 bases from J, with 12 bases between. Here the CDR3 DNA reads TGTGCCAGCAGCCGGGGCCTAGGTTATGGCTACACCTTC. Its translation is CASSRGLGYGYTF.

This clonotype was counted only a few times. The chain couples TRBV20-1 to TRBJ1-1; D may be TRBD1 (5 bases). CDR3 size: 14 residues. Trimming pared 3 bases from V and 4 bases from J, leaving 15 bases between. Per germline, CDR1 DFQATT and CDR2 SNEGSKA (reference sequence). The CDR3 protein is CSASVSPGGTEAFF. The CDR3 coding sequence is TGCAGTGCTAGTGTAAGTCCGGGGGGCACTGAAGCTTTCTTT.

The gene calls are TRBV5-1 and TRBJ1-1; TRBD1 is a possible D gene (5 bases). V lost 5 bases and J 2 bases, leaving 16 bases between the germline ends. This CDR3 has 15 residues. Germline V gene data show CDR1 as SGHRS and CDR2 as YFSETQ. The CDR3, as DNA: TGCGCCAGCAGTTCTCAGGGAGGAGGAAACACTGAAGCTTTCTTT. Its protein is CASSSQGGGNTEAFF.

CDR3 coding DNA: TGCAGCGCTCACCGGCCGCGGGGGCCCACCTACGAGCAGTACTTC. Translation: CSAHRPRGPTYEQYF. V is TRBV29-1 and J is TRBJ2-7; possible D gene TRBD2, 7 bases. Germline V gene lookup returns CDR1 SQVTM and CDR2 ANQGSEA. The CDR3 has 15 residues. Trimming left V 7 bases short and J 2 bases short, with 21 bases between.

The chain links TRBV20-1 to TRBJ1-5, with a tentative D call TRBD1 (6 bases). CDR1 and CDR2 from the germline V gene are DFQATT and SNEGSKA (reference sequence). Trimming removed 0 bases from V and 5 bases from J, with 17 bases in between. This CDR3 contains 16 residues. CDR3 nucleotides: TGCAGTGCTAGAGATTTCAAGGCAGGGGCCGATCAGCCCCAGCATTTT. As protein: CSARDFKAGADQPQHF.